This T cell receptor (beta chain) was obtained from a study of control samples from healthy donors and cancer patients. CDR3 length: 14 amino acids. The V end lost 1 base, the J end lost 0 bases, and 7 bases lay between the germline ends. The germline gives CDR1 SGHVS, CDR2 FQNEAQ. Libraries were prepared by immunoSEQ multiplex PCR; TCRdb keeps only in-frame clonotypes and omits some of them. Seen here are 200,000 to 250,000 clones, just under 95% observed once, and the top ten hold about 1.6%. The chain has TRBV7-8 and TRBJ2-7, with no clear D. This clonotype originated in a man in his forties or fifties in good health. Material: blood. CDR3 protein: CASSLGASSYEQYV. CDR3 coding DNA: TGTGCCAGCAGCTTAGGTGCAAGCTCCTACGAGCAGTACGTC.